This T cell receptor (beta chain) was sequenced for a study of Ad26.COV2.S vaccination and SARS-CoV-2 variants. Study results and caveats: Substantial breadth was reported for post-vaccination spike-specific CD8+ and CD4+ T cells. Higher spike-specific TCR breadth was found in vaccine recipients than in placebo recipients. Vaccinees and placebo recipients showed similar non-spike TCR breadth.

The CDR3 is 13 residues long. The V gene's germline CDR1 is MGHRA and CDR2 YSYEKL. V trimming: 0 bases; J trimming: 15 bases; junction bases outside the gene matches: 8. Details on this clone: Its target is unknown. The sample carries other DNA sequences with the same CDR3.

Repertoires were generated with immunoSEQ multiplex PCR, while TCRdb's copy carries only in-frame clones and drops some. Here the sample spans roughly 180,000 clones, approximately 88% being singletons. V gene TRBV4-1 combines with J gene TRBJ2-1, with 7 bases matching TRBD2. The receptor was isolated from a human donor who had recovered from COVID-19. This sample comprised peripheral blood, obtained after recovery from COVID-19. This CDR3 reads CASSQDPLAPPFF. DNA of the CDR3: TGCGCCAGCAGCCAAGATCCACTAGCGCCGCCGTTCTTC.